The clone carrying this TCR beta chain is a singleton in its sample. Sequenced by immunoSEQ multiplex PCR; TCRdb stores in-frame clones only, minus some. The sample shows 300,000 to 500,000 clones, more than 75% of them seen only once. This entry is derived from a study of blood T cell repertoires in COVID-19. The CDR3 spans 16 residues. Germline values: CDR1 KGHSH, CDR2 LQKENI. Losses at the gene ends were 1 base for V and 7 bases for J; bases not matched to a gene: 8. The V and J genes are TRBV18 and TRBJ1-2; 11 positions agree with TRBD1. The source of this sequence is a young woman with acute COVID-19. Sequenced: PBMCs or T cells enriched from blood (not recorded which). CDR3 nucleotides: TGTGCCAGCTCACCACTTACGGGACAGGGGGTTGCTGGCTACACCTTC. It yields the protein CASSPLTGQGVAGYTF.